Many counts were recorded for the clone carrying this T cell receptor (beta chain). Antigen: not known. Per the germline V gene, CDR1 is DFQATT and CDR2 is SNEGSKA (reference sequence). Between the trimmed V and J ends, which lost 2 bases and 4 bases, there was a span of 9 bases. The CDR3 length is 12 residues. There were TCR beta CDR3 regions amplified from RNA transcripts. With the HTBI primer set, the TCR CDR3 went through a first round of RT-PCR. In TCRdb, the multiplex PCR reads were re-called with MiXCR into one record per CDR3 protein. The table shows about 590,000 distinct CDR3 sequences, with more than 15% occurring only once. Diagnostic assessment was based on clinical symptoms, serum thyroxine and TRAb, thyroid ultrasound and orbital computed tomography. The data derive from a study of T cells in Graves' hyperthyroidism and ophthalmopathy. The study's findings and limits: Most clonotypes that expanded in the thyroid above 0.001 also showed up in blood.

What was sequenced was blood. The source is a woman aged 30 to 39 with Graves' hyperthyroidism. The gene calls are TRBV20-1 and TRBJ2-7; the D is unclear. CDR3 bases: TGCAGTGCTAGACACGTGGGGTACGAGCAGTACTTC. It yields the protein CSARHVGYEQYF.